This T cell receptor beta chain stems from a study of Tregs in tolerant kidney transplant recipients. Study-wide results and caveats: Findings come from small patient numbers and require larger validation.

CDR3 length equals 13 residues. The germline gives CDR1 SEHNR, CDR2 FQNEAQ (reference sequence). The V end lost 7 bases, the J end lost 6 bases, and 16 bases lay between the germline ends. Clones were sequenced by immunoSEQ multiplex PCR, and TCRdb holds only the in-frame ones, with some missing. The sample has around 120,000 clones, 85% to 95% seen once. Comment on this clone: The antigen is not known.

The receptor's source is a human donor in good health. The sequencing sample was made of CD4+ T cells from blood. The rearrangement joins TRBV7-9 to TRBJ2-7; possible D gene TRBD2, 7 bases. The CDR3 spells CASIKGGGPEQYF. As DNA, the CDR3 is TGTGCCAGCATCAAGGGGGGGGGCCCCGAGCAGTACTTC.